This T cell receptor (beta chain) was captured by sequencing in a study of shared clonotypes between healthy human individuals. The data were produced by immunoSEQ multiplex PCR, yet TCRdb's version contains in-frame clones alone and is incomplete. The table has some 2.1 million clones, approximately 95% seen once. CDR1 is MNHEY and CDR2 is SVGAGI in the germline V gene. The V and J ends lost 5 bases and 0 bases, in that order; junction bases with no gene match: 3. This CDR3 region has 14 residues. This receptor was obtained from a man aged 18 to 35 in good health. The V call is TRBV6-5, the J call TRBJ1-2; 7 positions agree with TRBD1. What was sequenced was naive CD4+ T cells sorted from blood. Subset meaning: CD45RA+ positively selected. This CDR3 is CASSGQATNYGYTF. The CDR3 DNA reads TGTGCCAGCAGTGGACAGGCGACTAACTATGGCTACACCTTC.